These 18 T cell receptor beta chains were sequenced from one sample in a study of blood T cell repertoires in COVID-19 (dated by TCRdb to about 2020). Library preparation was by the immunoSEQ multiplex PCR assay. In its TCRdb copy, this immuneACCESS table keeps in-frame sequences only and misses some clones. Where compared with another copy, unresolved V genes explain less than half of these, and the others have no known cause. The sample table holds about 300,000 clones, of which approximately 89% were seen once. The ten largest account for 1.5% to 2% of the sample. Source material: peripheral blood. The receptors originated from a woman aged 25 to 39 with COVID-19, enrolled during active disease.

As to this clone: This specimen includes other DNA sequences encoding the same CDR3. The chain couples TRBV6-5 to TRBJ2-1, with D maybe TRBD1 (6 bases). The V gene lost 2 bases and the J gene lost 4 bases, with 6 bases spanning the gap. Looked up from germline, CDR1 is MNHEY and CDR2 is SVGAGI. The CDR3 runs to 13 residues. The CDR3 loop reads CASSYGQYNEQFF. CDR3 sequence (DNA): TGTGCCAGCAGTTACGGACAGTACAATGAGCAGTTCTTC.

The chain carries TRBV15 and TRBJ1-5; 8 nucleotides line up with TRBD1. Germline V lookup: CDR1 LNHNV, CDR2 YYDKDF (reference sequence). This CDR3 is built from 14 residues. J was trimmed by 5 bases and V by 6 bases; bases with no gene match: 6. The CDR3 protein is CATRKGQGDQPQHF. As DNA, the CDR3 is TGTGCCACCAGAAAAGGACAGGGAGATCAGCCCCAGCATTTT.

V and J are TRBV28 and TRBJ1-5; possibly TRBD1 for D (5 bases). V lost 4 bases and J 4 bases, leaving 14 bases between the germline ends. The CDR3 extends over 15 amino acids. CDR1 and CDR2 from the germline V gene are MDHEN and SYDVKM. The CDR3 spells CASSSNTGYNQPQHF. The CDR3 DNA reads TGTGCCAGCAGTTCCAACACAGGTTATAATCAGCCCCAGCATTTT.

This chain links TRBV25-1 with TRBJ1-6, with unresolved D. This CDR3 has 15 amino acids. Per germline, CDR1 MGHDK and CDR2 SYGVNS. With 4 bases removed from V and 7 bases from J, the gap between germline ends came to 14 bases. The CDR3 reads CASSAGSSGNSPLHF. DNA for the CDR3: TGTGCCAGCAGTGCCGGGAGCTCCGGGAATTCACCCCTCCACTTT.

This sequence joins TRBV18 and TRBJ1-1; 7 bases are a match to TRBD1. Trimming at V came to 3 bases and at J to 0 bases, leaving 4 bases not matched to a gene. This CDR3 is 15 amino acids long. Looked up from germline, CDR1 is KGHSH and CDR2 is LQKENI. CDR3: CASSPLQGMNTEAFF. CDR3 in DNA: TGTGCCAGCTCACCTTTACAGGGGATGAACACTGAAGCTTTCTTT. Looking up the rest from reference TRBV18 and TRBJ1-1 gives the full variable domain: NAGVMQNPRHLVRRRGQEARLRCSPMKGHSHVYWYRQLPEEGLKFMVYLQKENIIDESGMPKERFSAEFPKEGPSILRIQQVVRGDSAAYFCASSPLQGMNTEAFFGQGTRLTVV.

The rearrangement links TRBV5-5 to TRBJ2-7; 8 bases fit TRBD2. The CDR3 runs 15 residues. J lost 3 bases, V lost 0 bases, and 5 bases had no gene match. CDR1 and CDR2 from the germline V gene are SGHKS and YYEKEE (reference sequence). The CDR3 nucleotides are TGTGCCAGCAGCTTGGGGCTAGCGGGCCTCTACGAGCAGTACTTC. Protein sequence: CASSLGLAGLYEQYF.

This chain uses TRBV28 with TRBJ1-1; D is perhaps TRBD1 (6 bases). The CDR3 length is 14 residues. Deletions cut 4 bases from V and 3 bases from J, with 12 bases between. The germline CDR1 and CDR2 sequences are MDHEN and SYDVKM. CDR3 nucleotide sequence: TGTGCCAGCAGTTCGCCAGGGGTATACACTGAAGCTTTCTTT. Its protein is CASSSPGVYTEAFF.

The rearrangement uses TRBV4-1 and TRBJ1-3; weak D call: TRBD1 (6 bases). The germline V gene encodes CDR1 MGHRA and CDR2 YSYEKL. This CDR3 contains 13 residues. V lost 4 bases and J 4 bases, leaving 8 bases between the germline ends. CDR3: CASSLQGGNTIYF. DNA of the CDR3: TGCGCCAGCAGCCTACAGGGCGGAAACACCATATATTTT.

The chain is built from TRBV11-2 and TRBJ2-1; TRBD1 matches 8 bases. CDR1 and CDR2 (germline): SGHAT, FQNNGV. The CDR3 runs 15 residues. V lost 4 bases, J lost 3 bases, and 5 bases stayed unmatched. CDR3 coding DNA: TGTGCCAGCAGCTCCGGACAGGGAAACTACAATGAGCAGTTCTTC. Amino acids: CASSSGQGNYNEQFF.

The V call is TRBV6-5, the J call TRBJ1-5; D remains unclear. The length of the CDR3 is 12 residues. Germline CDR1 and CDR2: MNHEY and SVGAGI. The germline V and J ends were trimmed by 7 bases and 6 bases, with 10 bases remaining between them. The CDR3 sequence is CASTESGQPQHF. CDR3 sequence (DNA): TGTGCCAGCACCGAGTCTGGTCAGCCCCAGCATTTT.

This clone turned up a few times. The chain links TRBV12-3 or TRBV12-4 to TRBJ1-2; D may be TRBD1 (6 bases). The CDR3 runs 12 residues. With 5 bases removed from V and 8 bases from J, the gap between germline ends came to 12 bases. CDR3 loop: CASSTQGIGYTF. The CDR3 DNA reads as TGTGCCAGCAGTACCCAGGGGATCGGCTACACCTTC.

The rearrangement uses TRBV7-9 and TRBJ1-6, with 8 bases aligning to TRBD1. CDR3 length equals 14 residues. CDR1 is SEHNR, CDR2 FQNEAQ, per germline (reference sequence). V lost 5 bases and J lost 6; bases outside the gene matches: 3. The CDR3 nucleotides read TGTGCCAGCAGCGCGGGACAGGCTAATTCACCCCTCCACTTT. Translation: CASSAGQANSPLHF.

The V call is TRBV6-6, the J call TRBJ1-5; 8 bases are shared with TRBD1. V shed 5 bases and J 4 bases; nucleotides not matched to a gene: 16. This CDR3 region has 18 residues. Germline lookup yields CDR1 MNHNY and CDR2 SVGAGI (reference sequence). The CDR3 DNA reads as TGTGCCAGCAGTCCTCCGGGACAGGTGCGAGGGACGAATCAGCCCCAGCATTTT. Residues: CASSPPGQVRGTNQPQHF.

The chain has TRBV11-3 and TRBJ1-2; TRBD1 agrees at 7 bases. V shed 1 base and J 8 bases; nucleotides not matched to a gene: 7. The CDR3 length is 14 residues. Germline-derived CDR1 and CDR2 are SGHNT and YENEEA. The CDR3 coding sequence is TGTGCCAGCAGCTTAGGAGGAGGGGGCTTAGGCTACACCTTC. Its translation: CASSLGGGGLGYTF.

The J gene is TRBJ1-1, the V gene TRBV3-1 (or the pseudogene TRBV3-2), with 9 bases matching TRBD1. CDR3 length: 13 amino acids. The junction had 10 bases not matched to a gene; V was cut back by 11 bases and J by 6 bases. The V gene's germline CDR1 is LGHDT and CDR2 YNNKEL (reference sequence). The CDR3 spells CAFPGQGVAEAFF. The CDR3 nucleotides are TGTGCCTTTCCGGGACAGGGCGTTGCTGAAGCTTTCTTT.

V is TRBV7-2 and J is TRBJ2-2, with D possibly being TRBD1 (5 bases). Germline-derived CDR1 and CDR2 are SGHTA and FQGNSA. With 6 bases removed from V and 7 bases from J, the gap between germline ends came to 15 bases. CDR3 length equals 14 residues. The CDR3 region is CASRFRVGGGELFF. The CDR3, as DNA: TGTGCCAGCAGGTTCAGGGTAGGCGGCGGGGAGCTGTTTTTT.

The V gene is TRBV9, the J gene TRBJ2-3; 10 bases are a match to TRBD2. CDR1 and CDR2 from the germline V gene are SGDLS and YYNGEE. The CDR3 is made up of 17 amino acids. Germline trimming cut 0 bases from V and 5 bases from J; bases unmatched to any gene: 9. CDR3 bases: TGTGCCAGCAGCGTAGATCCCCTAGCGGGGGCCCGAGATACGCAGTATTTT. Its protein is CASSVDPLAGARDTQYF.

The gene calls are TRBV27 and TRBJ2-1; the match to TRBD1 covers 7 bases. Germline CDR1 is MNHEY and CDR2 is SMNVEV (reference sequence). J was trimmed by 5 bases and V by 1 base; bases with no gene match: 5. The CDR3 contains 15 residues. The DNA for the CDR3 is TGTGCCAGCAGTTTATTAGGGACAGCTAACAATGAGCAGTTCTTC. Its translation is CASSLLGTANNEQFF.